The entry that follows covers one T cell receptor (beta chain) sequence. Its antigen is unidentified. This sample is drawn from a study of cytomegalovirus exposure and HLA in healthy donors. Study-wide results and limits: CMV serostatus was the only immune exposure information that was available.

The PCR made use of 60 Vbeta and 13 Jbeta primers. Profiled with immunoSEQ multiplex PCR; TCRdb holds only in-frame clones, not every one. The table includes 90,000 to 120,000 clones, over 75% detected once. The CDR3 loop spans 12 amino acids. CDR1 is MDHEN, CDR2 SYDVKM, per germline. The source material was PBMCs. The clonotype comes from a man between 60 and 75 years old in good health and CMV-seropositive. The V gene is TRBV28, the J gene TRBJ1-3; D is unresolved. In DNA form, the CDR3 reads TGTGGCGGGATCCCCTCTGGAAACACCATATATTTT. Translated, it gives CGGIPSGNTIYF.